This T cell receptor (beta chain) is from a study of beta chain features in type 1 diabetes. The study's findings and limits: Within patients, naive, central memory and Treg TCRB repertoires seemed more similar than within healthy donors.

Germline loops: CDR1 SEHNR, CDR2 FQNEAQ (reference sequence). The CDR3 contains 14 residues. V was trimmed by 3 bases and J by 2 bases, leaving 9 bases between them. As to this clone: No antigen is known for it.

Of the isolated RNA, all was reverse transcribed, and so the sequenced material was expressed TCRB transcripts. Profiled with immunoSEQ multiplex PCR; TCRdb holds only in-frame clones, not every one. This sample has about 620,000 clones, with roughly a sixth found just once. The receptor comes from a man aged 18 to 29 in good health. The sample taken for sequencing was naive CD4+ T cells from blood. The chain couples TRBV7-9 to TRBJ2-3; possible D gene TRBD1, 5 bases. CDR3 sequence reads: CASSLTENTDTQYF. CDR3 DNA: TGTGCCAGCAGCTTGACAGAGAACACAGATACGCAGTATTTT. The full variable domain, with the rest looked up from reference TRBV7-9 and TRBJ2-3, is DTGVSQNPRHKITKRGQNVTFRCDPISEHNRLYWYRQTLGQGPEFLTYFQNEAQLEKSRLLSDRFSAERPKGSFSTLEIQRTEQGDSAMYLCASSLTENTDTQYFGPGTRLTVL.